This T cell receptor beta chain was sequenced during a study of CD8 T cells in ankylosing spondylitis. Whole-study results and caveats: Disease-linked clones were CD8+ and relatively rare in peripheral blood. Prior literature has documented some motif variants in synovial fluid and blood from reactive arthritis. There was reportedly significant enrichment of clones that were disease-linked in matched ankylosing spondylitis synovial fluid.

Of note for this clonotype: As yet, its antigen is unknown.

Generation of TCR beta libraries employed quantitative 5'-RACE incorporating molecular barcodes. In TCRdb, the 5' RACE reads were re-called with MiXCR into one record per CDR3 protein. The table records 220,000 or so distinct CDR3 sequences, about 10% of them present only once. The CDR3 runs 14 residues. CDR1 and CDR2 (germline): SGHRS, YFSETQ. Trimming cost V 5 bases and J 6 bases, with 15 bases left between them. The J gene is TRBJ1-3, the V gene TRBV5-1; D is unclear. Sequenced: blood, either unsorted or a sorted T cell fraction (not recorded which). This clonotype was obtained from a male donor with ankylosing spondylitis or in good health (not recorded which). The CDR3 sequence: CASSPAGPENTIYF. CDR3 bases: TGCGCCAGCAGTCCGGCCGGACCTGAAAACACCATATATTTT.